A selection of T cell receptor beta chains follows, all from one sample in a study of T cell responses to AZD1222 COVID-19 vaccine. Only in-frame clones appear in the TCRdb table, and some are missing; sequencing was by immunoSEQ multiplex PCR. The table has roughly 80,000 clones, about 82% seen once; the top ten hold 2.5% to 3%. Material: peripheral blood, obtained on day 0 of AZD1222 vaccination. These receptors were taken from an adult in good health. Both conserved end residues are part of each CDR3. The D gene is left open where the match is weak. The listing skips clone size in some rows; elsewhere it reads once, few, many or a size class.

>.|once|TRBV15|TRBJ1-1
TGTGCCACCAGCAGAGAAGGGGATCTTGAAGCTTTCTTT
CATSREGDLEAFF
>TRBD2|once|TRBV7-2|TRBJ2-3
TGTGCCAGCAGTCTTAGCGGGACTAGCACAGATACGCAGTATTTT
CASSLSGTSTDTQYF
>.|.|TRBV6-5|TRBJ1-2
TGTGCCAGCAGTAACGGTGCCACATATGGCTACACCTTC
CASSNGATYGYTF
>.|.|TRBV25-1|TRBJ2-3
TGTGCCAGCAGTGAACGGGACGACCCCAGTGATACGCAGTATTTT
CASSERDDPSDTQYF
>TRBD2|once|TRBV6-4|TRBJ2-7
TGTGCCAGCAGCCCTAGGGGCGGGGGGGCAAAGGAGCAGTACTTC
CASSPRGGGAKEQYF
>TRBD1|.|TRBV2|TRBJ2-7
TGTGCCAGCAGTGAAAGGGGGCTAGTGCTCGAGCAGTACTTC
CASSERGLVLEQYF
>.|.|TRBV10-2|TRBJ2-7
TGCGCCAGCAGTGAGTCGAGGGTTAGCGGCCTCGTGTACGAGCAGTACTTC
CASSESRVSGLVYEQYF
>.|.|TRBV11-3|TRBJ2-3
TGTGCCAGCAGCTTAGGGGCGAGCACAGATACGCAGTATTTT
CASSLGASTDTQYF
>.|.|TRBV29-1|TRBJ1-4
TGCAGCGTTGGGGCCGGGGAGGGTGAAAAACTGTTTTTT
CSVGAGEGEKLFF
>TRBD1|.|TRBV29-1|TRBJ2-1
TGCAGCGTTCTATCCGGGACAGGGTTAGGGAATGAGCAGTTCTTC
CSVLSGTGLGNEQFF
>.|.|TRBV30|TRBJ1-5
TGTGCCTGGAGCTTTTCCGGCCCCCAGCATTTT
CAWSFSGPQHF
>TRBD2|.|TRBV11-2|TRBJ2-2
TGTGCCATAGTAATGACTAGCGGGAATCTCTTGACCGGGGAGCTGTTTTTT
CAIVMTSGNLLTGELFF
>.|.|TRBV7-6|TRBJ2-5
TGTGCCAGCAGCTTAGTTGCAGGGTACCTAGAGACCCAGTACTTC
CASSLVAGYLETQYF
>.|.|TRBV7-9|TRBJ2-5
TGTGCCAGCACTGGAGGGGGGTTGGAGACCCAGTACTTC
CASTGGGLETQYF
>.|few|TRBV4-3|TRBJ2-7
TGCGCCAGCAGCCAGGGGGACTCCCCTAACTACGAGCAGTACTTC
CASSQGDSPNYEQYF
>.|few|TRBV5-1|TRBJ1-4
TGCGCCAGCAGTAGAACCGGGACTAATGAAAAACTGTTTTTT
CASSRTGTNEKLFF
>.|.|TRBV6-5|TRBJ1-2
TGTGCCAGCACAGCGGGGGGTGGCTACACCTTC
CASTAGGGYTF
>TRBD1|.|TRBV6-5|TRBJ1-1
TGTGCCAGCAGCACGGGACAGGGAAGGGAACTGGCTTTCTTT
CASSTGQGRELAFF
>.|.|TRBV12-3/TRBV12-4|TRBJ1-1
TGTGCCAGCAGTTTAGATGTTGGAGCTTTCTTT
CASSLDVGAFF
>TRBD2|.|TRBV9|TRBJ2-5
TGTGCCAGCAGCGTCGGACTAGCGGGAGCAGGGGAGACCCAGTACTTC
CASSVGLAGAGETQYF
>.|.|TRBV4-3|TRBJ1-2
TGCGCCAGCAGCCAAGATCTCGGGGAGGGCTACACCTTC
CASSQDLGEGYTF
>.|.|TRBV18|TRBJ2-5
TGTGCCAGCTCACCCCTGGGGGAGACCCAGTACTTC
CASSPLGETQYF
>TRBD1|.|TRBV30|TRBJ1-2
TGTCGCCCAACTGGGCAGGGGGTCGACGGCTACACCTTC
CRPTGQGVDGYTF
>.|once|TRBV30|TRBJ2-1
TGTGCCTGGAGAGCCGGACAGAGGATGAACAATGAGCAGTTCTTC
CAWRAGQRMNNEQFF